The 23 T cell receptor beta chains presented below share a single source sample, sequenced in a study of beta chain features in type 1 diabetes. Their cognate antigens are unknown. Sequencing targeted expressed TCRB transcripts, as all isolated RNA had been reverse transcribed. The protocol was immunoSEQ multiplex PCR, while the TCRdb copy is restricted to in-frame clones and leaves out a portion. The table has roughly 240,000 clones, 20% to 25% seen once. Study-level findings and limits: There was a moderate but significant shortening of TCRB CDR3s in all four CD4+ subsets of Type 1 diabetes patients.

The sample taken for sequencing was naive CD4+ T cells from blood. The receptor set was obtained from a woman aged 25 to 39 with type 1 diabetes.

The J gene is TRBJ2-7, the V gene TRBV6-6; no clear D. The germline V gene encodes CDR1 MNHNY and CDR2 SVGAGI (reference sequence). Trimming removed 1 base from V and 6 bases from J, with 7 bases in between. There are 12 residues in the CDR3. CDR3 loop: CASSYLAAEQYF. The CDR3 DNA reads TGTGCCAGCAGTTACTTAGCAGCCGAGCAGTACTTC.

V and J are TRBV5-1 and TRBJ1-2; 9 nucleotides align to TRBD1. Germline assignment: CDR1 SGHRS and CDR2 YFSETQ. CDR3 size: 16 residues. Trimming took 8 bases from V and 3 from J; bases not matched to a gene: 14. CDR3 DNA sequence: TGCGCCAGTAGCCACGGGACAGGGAGAGGTGACTATGGCTACACCTTC. Translation gives CASSHGTGRGDYGYTF. The full variable domain, its missing parts supplied by reference TRBV5-1 and TRBJ1-2, is KAGVTQTPRYLIKTRGQQVTLSCSPISGHRSVSWYQQTPGQGLQFLFEYFSETQRNKGNFPGRFSGRQFSNSRSEMNVSTLELGDSALYLCASSHGTGRGDYGYTFGSGTRLTVV.

The chain couples TRBV30 to TRBJ1-1; possibly TRBD1 for D (5 bases). V was shortened by 1 base and J by 0 bases, with 6 bases between the two germline ends. The germline V gene has CDR1 GTSNPN and CDR2 SVGIG (reference sequence). This CDR3 is built from 13 residues. CDR3 DNA: TGTGCCTGGAGTGAACAGGTGAACACTGAAGCTTTCTTT. Translating it yields CAWSEQVNTEAFF.

This clone was found a few times. This sequence joins TRBV18 and TRBJ2-5, with D maybe TRBD1 (5 bases). CDR1 is KGHSH, CDR2 LQKENI, per germline. CDR3 length: 14 amino acids. V was shortened by 2 bases and J by 1 base, with 8 bases between the two germline ends. The CDR3 spells CASSPGATQETQYF. In DNA, the CDR3 is TGTGCCAGCTCACCAGGGGCGACCCAAGAGACCCAGTACTTC.

A few counts support this clone. This chain joins TRBV4-1 and TRBJ2-1; D gene ambiguous. The V and J ends lost 1 base and 0 bases respectively, with 13 bases between them. The CDR3 consists of 17 residues. Germline V gives CDR1 MGHRA, CDR2 YSYEKL. The CDR3 loop reads CASSQALQWSSYNEQFF. CDR3 DNA sequence: TGCGCCAGCAGCCAAGCCCTCCAGTGGAGCTCCTACAATGAGCAGTTCTTC.

This clone turned up a few times. The rearrangement links TRBV9 to TRBJ2-7; 8 positions match TRBD1. J lost 3 bases, V lost 3 bases, and 5 bases had no gene match. The CDR3 has 14 amino acids. In germline, CDR1 is SGDLS, CDR2 YYNGEE. CDR3 residues: CASSGLDRDYEQYF. CDR3 in DNA: TGTGCCAGCAGCGGCTTGGACAGGGACTACGAGCAGTACTTC.

The chain uses TRBV6-1 and TRBJ2-5, with D possibly TRBD2 on 5 matching bases. V dropped 5 bases and J dropped 4 bases, with 8 bases sitting between them. The CDR3 loop spans 12 amino acids. CDR1 and CDR2 from the germline V gene are MNHNS and SASEGT. The CDR3 here is CASSQAGETQYF. In nucleotides, the CDR3 is TGTGCCAGCAGTCAGGCGGGAGAGACCCAGTACTTC.

The J gene is TRBJ1-1, the V gene TRBV10-1, with D perhaps TRBD1 (6 bases). The CDR3 runs 15 residues. CDR1 is WNHNN and CDR2 is SYGVQD in the germline V gene (reference sequence). The ends were cut back, 0 bases at V and 2 bases at J, with 10 bases in the middle. For the CDR3, the DNA is TGCGCCAGCAGTGAGTCCCAGGGGACCAACACTGAAGCTTTCTTT. The encoded protein is CASSESQGTNTEAFF.

In DNA form, the CDR3 reads TGCGCCAGCAGATCAGGTCGCGGGGACAATGAGCAGTTCTTC. Amino acid sequence: CASRSGRGDNEQFF. The J gene is TRBJ2-1, the V gene TRBV4-1; a weak D match, TRBD2 (6 bases). Trimming stripped 6 bases from V and 5 bases from J, with 14 bases between. The CDR3 is made up of 14 amino acids. Germline assignment: CDR1 MGHRA and CDR2 YSYEKL.

V usage is TRBV9 and J usage is TRBJ2-3; weak D call: TRBD2 (6 bases). Germline-derived CDR1 and CDR2 are SGDLS and YYNGEE. The V end lost 0 bases, the J end lost 0 bases, and 8 bases lay between the germline ends. The CDR3 is 15 residues long. In DNA, the CDR3 is TGTGCCAGCAGCGTAGTCGGAGGGAGCACAGATACGCAGTATTTT. Protein: CASSVVGGSTDTQYF.

The chain joins TRBV28 to TRBJ2-7; TRBD1 is a possible D gene (5 bases). V gave up 2 bases and J gave up 8 bases, with 10 bases separating them. The CDR3 covers 12 residues. The germline V gene has CDR1 MDHEN and CDR2 SYDVKM. Written as DNA, the CDR3 is TGTGCCAGCAGTTTACACAGGTCGAAGCAGTACTTC. It encodes CASSLHRSKQYF.

This clone was picked up a small number of times. This chain uses TRBV11-3 with TRBJ2-1; D might be TRBD2 (5 bases). V was cut by 6 bases and J by 9 bases, with 15 bases left in between. Looked up from germline, CDR1 is SGHNT and CDR2 is YENEEA. The CDR3 is made up of 13 amino acids. DNA of the CDR3: TGTGCCAGCAGTTACTTTGCTAGCAGTGAGCAGTTCTTC. Its protein is CASSYFASSEQFF.

In its sample, this clone was seen a few times. The DNA of the CDR3 is TGCAGCGTTGAAGATCGTAGCAATGAGCAGTTCTTC. Encoded protein: CSVEDRSNEQFF. The rearrangement joins TRBV29-1 to TRBJ2-1; D uncertain. V shed 0 bases and J shed 6 bases, with 6 bases lying between them. Germline V gene lookup returns CDR1 SQVTM and CDR2 ANQGSEA. This CDR3 region has 12 residues.

The chain is built from TRBV29-1 and TRBJ2-1; D not certain. The length of the CDR3 is 12 residues. CDR1 and CDR2 from the germline V gene are SQVTM and ANQGSEA. The V end lost 7 bases, the J end lost 3 bases, and 10 bases lay between the germline ends. The CDR3, as DNA: TGCAGCGGTGTGGAGAACTACAATGAGCAGTTCTTC. This translates into CSGVENYNEQFF.

V is TRBV19 and J is TRBJ2-7, with 9 positions matching TRBD1. CDR1 and CDR2 (germline): LNHDA, SQIVND (reference sequence). The CDR3 consists of 15 residues. Trimming at V came to 2 bases and at J to 2 bases, leaving 4 bases not matched to a gene. The CDR3 region has the DNA TGTGCCAGTAGTATATCCGGACAGGGGCCCTACGAGCAGTACTTC. Protein product: CASSISGQGPYEQYF.

This clone was detected a few times. V usage is TRBV30 and J usage is TRBJ2-5; D is perhaps TRBD2 (6 bases). The better agreement between TRBJ2-7 and the DNA end casts doubt on the J call. This CDR3 region has 12 residues. Germline V gene data show CDR1 as GTSNPN and CDR2 as SVGIG (reference sequence). The CDR3 reads CAWGEAPYEQYF. The CDR3 DNA reads as TGTGCCTGGGGGGAGGCCCCCTACGAGCAGTACTTC.

The V call is TRBV5-1, the J call TRBJ2-1; 10 nucleotides line up with TRBD2. With 4 bases clipped from V and 4 bases from J, the junction kept 2 bases outside the gene matches. The CDR3 sequence is 14 residues long. Looked up from germline, CDR1 is SGHRS and CDR2 is YFSETQ. CDR3 bases: TGCGCCAGCAGCCGGACTAGCGGATACAATGAGCAGTTCTTC. Protein sequence: CASSRTSGYNEQFF.

This clone came up a few times. The rearrangement joins TRBV4-2 to TRBJ2-1; maybe TRBD2 (5 bases). Deletions cut 0 bases from V and 2 bases from J, with 11 bases between. Germline assignment: CDR1 LGHNA and CDR2 YNFKEQ. The CDR3 has 16 residues. The chain's CDR3 is CASSQEDSSPYNEQFF. DNA for the CDR3: TGTGCCAGCAGCCAAGAGGACTCCAGCCCCTACAATGAGCAGTTCTTC.

This clone has only a few counts. The chain links TRBV4-1 to TRBJ2-5; D remains ambiguous. From germline, CDR1 is MGHRA and CDR2 YSYEKL. The germline V and J ends were trimmed by 2 bases and 5 bases, with 9 bases remaining between them. The CDR3 loop spans 13 amino acids. CDR3 sequence (DNA): TGCGCCAGCAGCCAAAACTCGAGGGAGACCCAGTACTTC. Protein: CASSQNSRETQYF.

The J gene is TRBJ2-5, the V gene TRBV27; 8 bases map to TRBD2. There are 16 residues in the CDR3. Trimming cost V 4 bases and J 4 bases; bases outside gene matches: 11. CDR1 is MNHEY and CDR2 is SMNVEV in the germline V gene (reference sequence). The CDR3 here is CASSYSRAGVGETQYF. CDR3 DNA: TGTGCCAGCAGTTATTCACGAGCGGGAGTTGGAGAGACCCAGTACTTC.

This sequence joins TRBV5-1 and TRBJ2-3, with a tentative D call TRBD2 (5 bases). The V gene lost 4 bases and the J gene lost 0 bases, with 12 bases spanning the gap. This CDR3 is 15 amino acids long. Germline values: CDR1 SGHRS, CDR2 YFSETQ. CDR3 coding DNA: TGCGCCAGCAGCCCAACGGGGATCAGCACAGATACGCAGTATTTT. As protein: CASSPTGISTDTQYF. Combining the CDR3 with reference TRBV5-1 and TRBJ2-3 gives the whole variable domain KAGVTQTPRYLIKTRGQQVTLSCSPISGHRSVSWYQQTPGQGLQFLFEYFSETQRNKGNFPGRFSGRQFSNSRSEMNVSTLELGDSALYLCASSPTGISTDTQYFGPGTRLTVL.

This clone turned up a few times. V and J are TRBV5-6 and TRBJ2-7; 10 bases line up with TRBD2. Germline CDR1 is SGHDT and CDR2 is YYEEEE. The length of the CDR3 is 13 residues. The V gene end was trimmed by 5 bases and the J gene end by 6 bases; junction bases not matched to a gene: 5. The CDR3 DNA sequence: TGTGCCAGCAGGCTAGCGGGAGTTATCGAGCAGTACTTC. This sequence encodes CASRLAGVIEQYF.

The V and J genes are TRBV18 and TRBJ1-1; D is uncertain. V lost 6 bases and J 1 base, leaving 12 bases between the germline ends. CDR1 is KGHSH, CDR2 LQKENI, per germline. The CDR3 is 14 residues long. The CDR3 nucleotides read TGTGCCAGCTCCCCTATCCCGAGGAACACTGAAGCTTTCTTT. Its translation: CASSPIPRNTEAFF.